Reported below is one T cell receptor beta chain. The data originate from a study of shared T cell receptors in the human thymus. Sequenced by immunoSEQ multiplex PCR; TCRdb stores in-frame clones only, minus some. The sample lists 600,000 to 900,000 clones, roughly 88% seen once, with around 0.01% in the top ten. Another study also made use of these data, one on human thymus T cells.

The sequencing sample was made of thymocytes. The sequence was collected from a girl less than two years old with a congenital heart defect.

CDR3: CASAAGETEAFF. CDR3 coding DNA: TGTGCCAGCGCCGCAGGGGAAACTGAAGCTTTCTTT. The chain has TRBV28 and TRBJ1-1; tentatively, D is TRBD1 (6 bases). V dropped 8 bases and J dropped 5 bases, with 12 bases sitting between them. The CDR3 is 12 residues long. Germline V lookup: CDR1 MDHEN, CDR2 SYDVKM.